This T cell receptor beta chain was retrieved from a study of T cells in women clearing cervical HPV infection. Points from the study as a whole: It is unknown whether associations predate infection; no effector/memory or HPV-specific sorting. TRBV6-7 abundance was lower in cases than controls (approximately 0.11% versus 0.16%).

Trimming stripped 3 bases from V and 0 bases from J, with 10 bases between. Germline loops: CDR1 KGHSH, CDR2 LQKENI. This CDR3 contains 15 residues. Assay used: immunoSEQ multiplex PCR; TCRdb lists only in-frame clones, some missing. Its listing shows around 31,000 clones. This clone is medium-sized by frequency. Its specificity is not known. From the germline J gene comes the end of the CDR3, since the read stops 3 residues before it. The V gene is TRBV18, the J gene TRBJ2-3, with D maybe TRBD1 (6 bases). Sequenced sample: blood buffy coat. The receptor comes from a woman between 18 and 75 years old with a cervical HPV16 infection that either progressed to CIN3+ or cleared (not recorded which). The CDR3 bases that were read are TGTGCCAGCTCACCCCGGGACACCAGCACAGATACG. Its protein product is CASSPRDTSTDT. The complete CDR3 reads CASSPRDTSTDTQYF.